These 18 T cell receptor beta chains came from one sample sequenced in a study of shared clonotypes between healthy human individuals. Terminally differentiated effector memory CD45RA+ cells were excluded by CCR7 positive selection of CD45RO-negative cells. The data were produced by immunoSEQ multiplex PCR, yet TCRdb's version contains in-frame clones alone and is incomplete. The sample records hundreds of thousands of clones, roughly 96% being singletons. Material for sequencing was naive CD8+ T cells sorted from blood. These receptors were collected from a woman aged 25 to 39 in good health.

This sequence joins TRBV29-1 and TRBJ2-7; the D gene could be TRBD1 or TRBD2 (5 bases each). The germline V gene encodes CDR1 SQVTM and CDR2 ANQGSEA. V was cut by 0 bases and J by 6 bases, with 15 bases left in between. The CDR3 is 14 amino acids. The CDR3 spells CSVEDPGTMGEQYF. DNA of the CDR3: TGCAGCGTTGAAGATCCCGGGACGATGGGCGAGCAGTACTTC.

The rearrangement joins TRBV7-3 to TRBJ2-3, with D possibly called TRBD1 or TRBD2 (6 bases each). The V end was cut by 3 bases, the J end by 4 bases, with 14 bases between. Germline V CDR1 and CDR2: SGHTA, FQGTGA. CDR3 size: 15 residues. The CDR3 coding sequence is TGTGCCAGCAGCTTGGTGACGGGGGCAGCAGATACGCAGTATTTT. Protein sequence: CASSLVTGAADTQYF. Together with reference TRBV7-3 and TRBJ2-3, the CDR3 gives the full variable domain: GAGVSQTPSNKVTEKGKYVELRCDPISGHTALYWYRQSLGQGPEFLIYFQGTGAADDSGLPNDRFFAVRPEGSVSTLKIQRTERGDSAVYLCASSLVTGAADTQYFGPGTRLTVL.

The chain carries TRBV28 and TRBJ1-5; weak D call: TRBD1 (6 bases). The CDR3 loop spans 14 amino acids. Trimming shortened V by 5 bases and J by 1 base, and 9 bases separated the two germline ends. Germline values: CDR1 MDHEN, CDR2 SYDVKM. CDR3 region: CASSPQGSNQPQHF. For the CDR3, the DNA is TGTGCCAGCAGTCCACAGGGAAGCAATCAGCCCCAGCATTTT.

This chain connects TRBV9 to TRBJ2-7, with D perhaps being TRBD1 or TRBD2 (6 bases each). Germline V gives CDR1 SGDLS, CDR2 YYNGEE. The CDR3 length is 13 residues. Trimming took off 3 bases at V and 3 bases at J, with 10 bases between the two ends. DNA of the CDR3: TGTGCCAGCAGCGGGGGGGCAGACTACGAGCAGTACTTC. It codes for CASSGGADYEQYF.

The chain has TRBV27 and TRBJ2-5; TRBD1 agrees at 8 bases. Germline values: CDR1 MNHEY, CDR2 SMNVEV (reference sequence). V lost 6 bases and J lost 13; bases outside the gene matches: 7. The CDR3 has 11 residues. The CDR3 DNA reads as TGTGCCAGCAGAGCTGACAGGGGCTGGTACTTC. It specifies CASRADRGWYF.

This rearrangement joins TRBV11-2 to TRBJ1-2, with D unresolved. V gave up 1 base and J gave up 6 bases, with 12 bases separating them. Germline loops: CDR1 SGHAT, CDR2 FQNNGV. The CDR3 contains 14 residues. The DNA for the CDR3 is TGTGCCAGCAGCTTAGGCCCCGAAGGTAATGGCTACACCTTC. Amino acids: CASSLGPEGNGYTF.

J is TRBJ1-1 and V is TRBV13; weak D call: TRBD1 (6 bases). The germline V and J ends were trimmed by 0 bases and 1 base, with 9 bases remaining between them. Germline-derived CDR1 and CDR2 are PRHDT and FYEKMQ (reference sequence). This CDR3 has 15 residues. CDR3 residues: CASSLGIGGNTEAFF. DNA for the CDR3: TGTGCCAGCAGCTTAGGCATAGGGGGGAACACTGAAGCTTTCTTT.

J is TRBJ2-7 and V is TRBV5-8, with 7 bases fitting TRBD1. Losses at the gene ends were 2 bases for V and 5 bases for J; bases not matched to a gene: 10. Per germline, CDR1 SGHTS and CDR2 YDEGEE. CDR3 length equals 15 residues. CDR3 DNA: TGTGCCAGCAGCTTCTCGGAAGGGGGCAGCGACGAGCAGTACTTC. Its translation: CASSFSEGGSDEQYF.

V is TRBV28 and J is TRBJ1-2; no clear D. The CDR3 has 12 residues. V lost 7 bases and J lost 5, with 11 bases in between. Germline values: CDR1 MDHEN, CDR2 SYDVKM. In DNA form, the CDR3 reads TGTGCCAGCAATGGGTTTTATTATGGCTACACCTTC. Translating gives CASNGFYYGYTF.

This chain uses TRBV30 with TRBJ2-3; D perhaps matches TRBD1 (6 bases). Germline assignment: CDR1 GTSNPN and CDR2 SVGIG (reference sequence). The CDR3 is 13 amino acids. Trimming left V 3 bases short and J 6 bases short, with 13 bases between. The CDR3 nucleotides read TGTGCCTGGAGCCTTACAGGGCACGATACGCAGTATTTT. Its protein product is CAWSLTGHDTQYF.

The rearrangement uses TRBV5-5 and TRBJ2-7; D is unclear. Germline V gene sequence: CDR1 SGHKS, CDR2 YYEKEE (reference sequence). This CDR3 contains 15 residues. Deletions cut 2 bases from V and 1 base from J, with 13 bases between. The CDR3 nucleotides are TGTGCCAGCAGCTTCCCATCGACCGATTCCTACGAGCAGTACTTC. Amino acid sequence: CASSFPSTDSYEQYF.

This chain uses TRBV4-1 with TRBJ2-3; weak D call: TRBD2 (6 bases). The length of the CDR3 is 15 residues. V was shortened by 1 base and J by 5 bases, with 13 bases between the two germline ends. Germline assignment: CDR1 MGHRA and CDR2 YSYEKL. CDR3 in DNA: TGCGCCAGCAGCCAAGCGCTCGCGGGACGAGATACGCAGTATTTT. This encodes CASSQALAGRDTQYF.

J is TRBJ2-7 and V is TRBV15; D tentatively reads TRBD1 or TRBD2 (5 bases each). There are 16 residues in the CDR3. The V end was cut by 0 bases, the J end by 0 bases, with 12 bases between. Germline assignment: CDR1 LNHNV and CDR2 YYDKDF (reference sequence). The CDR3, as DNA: TGTGCCACCAGCAGAGATTATGGGACCAGCTCCTACGAGCAGTACTTC. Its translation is CATSRDYGTSSYEQYF. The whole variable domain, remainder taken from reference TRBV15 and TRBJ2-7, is DAMVIQNPRYQVTQFGKPVTLSCSQTLNHNVMYWYQQKSSQAPKLLFHYYDKDFNNEADTPDNFQSRRPNTSFCFLDIRSPGLGDTAMYLCATSRDYGTSSYEQYFGPGTRLTVT.

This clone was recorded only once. The CDR3 loop reads CASRPGGYGYTF. The DNA of the CDR3 is TGCGCCAGCAGACCAGGGGGCTATGGCTACACCTTC. The rearrangement joins TRBV5-1 to TRBJ1-2, with 7 bases that match TRBD1. Germline-derived CDR1 and CDR2 are SGHRS and YFSETQ. V gave up 5 bases and J gave up 4 bases; unmatched junction bases: 2. CDR3 size: 12 residues.

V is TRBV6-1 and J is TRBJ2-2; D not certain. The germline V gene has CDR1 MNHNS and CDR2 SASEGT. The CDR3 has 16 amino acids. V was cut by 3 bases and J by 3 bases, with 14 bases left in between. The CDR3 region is CASSDAYQPYTGELFF. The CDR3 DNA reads TGTGCCAGCAGTGACGCTTATCAGCCGTACACCGGGGAGCTGTTTTTT.

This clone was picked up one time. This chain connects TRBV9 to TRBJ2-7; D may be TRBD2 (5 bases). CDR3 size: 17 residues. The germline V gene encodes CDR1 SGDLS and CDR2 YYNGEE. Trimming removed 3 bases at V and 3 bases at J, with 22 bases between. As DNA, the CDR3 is TGTGCCAGCAGCGCCCCTCGTGTCGGGCCGGCGGGCTACGAGCAGTACTTC. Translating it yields CASSAPRVGPAGYEQYF.

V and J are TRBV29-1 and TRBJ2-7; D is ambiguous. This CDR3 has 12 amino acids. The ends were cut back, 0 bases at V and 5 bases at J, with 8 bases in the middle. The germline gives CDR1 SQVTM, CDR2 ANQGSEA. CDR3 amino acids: CSVEDRPDEQYF. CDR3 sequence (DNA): TGCAGCGTTGAAGATCGGCCTGACGAGCAGTACTTC.

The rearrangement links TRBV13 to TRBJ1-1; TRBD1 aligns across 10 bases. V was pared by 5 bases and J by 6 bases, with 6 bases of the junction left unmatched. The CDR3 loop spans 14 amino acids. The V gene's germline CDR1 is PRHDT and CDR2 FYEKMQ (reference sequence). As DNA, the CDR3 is TGTGCCAGCAGCCCCGGGACAGGGGACGCTGAAGCTTTCTTT. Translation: CASSPGTGDAEAFF.